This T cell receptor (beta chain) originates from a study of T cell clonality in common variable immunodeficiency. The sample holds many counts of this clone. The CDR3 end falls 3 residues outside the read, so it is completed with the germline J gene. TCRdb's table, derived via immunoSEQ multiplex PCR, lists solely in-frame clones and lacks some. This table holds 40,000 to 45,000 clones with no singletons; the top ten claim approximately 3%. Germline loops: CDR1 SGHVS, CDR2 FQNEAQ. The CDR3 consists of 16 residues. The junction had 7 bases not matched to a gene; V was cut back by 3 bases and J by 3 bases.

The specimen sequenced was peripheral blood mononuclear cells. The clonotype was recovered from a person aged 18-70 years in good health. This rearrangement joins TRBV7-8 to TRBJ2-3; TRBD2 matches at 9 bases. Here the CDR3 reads CASSFRGGASTDTQYF. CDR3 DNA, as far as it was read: TGTGCCAGCAGCTTCCGCGGGGGGGCCAGTACAGATACG.